This T cell receptor (beta chain) was sequenced in a study of T cell repertoires in cytomegalovirus infection. About the research overall: Recently identified HLA-C-restricted and well-studied HLA-B-restricted CMV epitopes were used. Matching HLA type and CMV infection were both indicated by public TCR beta signatures. General study points: HLA-C-restricted, CMV-specific TCR beta clonotypes were dominant ex vivo. Individuals carrying CMV plus the relevant HLA were identified by cumulative frequency of public TCR beta families.

This clonotype was counted between two and nine times. Its antigen is unknown. The CDR3 covers 17 residues. In germline, CDR1 is SGHVS, CDR2 FNYEAQ. J lost 0 bases, V lost 3 bases, and 7 bases had no gene match. TCRdb independently ran MiXCR on the reads; one entry per CDR3 protein. The sample includes more than 20,000 distinct CDR3 sequences, approximately 24% of them seen just once. The chain uses TRBV7-6 and TRBJ2-1, with TRBD2 matching 8 bases. This TCR came from a human donor in good health (CMV status not recorded). Some clones in this sample may be carry-over from other donors' samples. The source material was CD8+ T cells from cultured PBMCs, sampled from culture after CMV antigen stimulation. Here the CDR3 DNA reads TGTGCCAGCAGCTTCGAGATAGCGGGGTACTCCTACAATGAGCAGTTCTTC. Translated, it gives CASSFEIAGYSYNEQFF.